These 19 T cell receptor beta chains were sequenced from one sample in a study of blood T cells in healthy people across ages. Then a second PCR, running about 6 to 12 cycles, was carried out with a sample-barcoded 5' primer and a J-beta primer mix. TCRdb passed the 5' RACE reads through MiXCR, listing each CDR3 protein once. Among 1.5 million to 2 million distinct CDR3 sequences listed, around 40% were seen once. The sample comprised blood. Receptors were obtained from a human donor in good health.

The CDR3, as DNA: TGCAGCGACCGCGAGCACAGGCTTCCGTTTTCCGAAGCTTTCTTT. This codes for CSDREHRLPFSEAFF. The chain links TRBV29-1 to TRBJ1-1; possibly TRBD1 for D (5 bases). Per the germline V gene, CDR1 is SQVTM and CDR2 is ANQGSEA. Trimming pared 7 bases from V and 8 bases from J, leaving 26 bases between. The CDR3 contains 15 residues.

This clonotype was observed once. This sequence joins TRBV20-1 and TRBJ2-5; D is unclear. This CDR3 has 14 residues. Germline V gives CDR1 DFQATT, CDR2 SNEGSKA (reference sequence). V lost 1 base, J lost 2 bases, and 11 bases lay in between. CDR3 sequence reads: CSARVGLNQETQYF. CDR3 sequence (DNA): TGCAGTGCTAGAGTAGGTCTTAATCAAGAGACCCAGTACTTC.

This sequence joins TRBV4-1 and TRBJ2-6; TRBD1 agrees at 7 bases. This CDR3 comprises 17 residues. CDR1 is MGHRA and CDR2 is YSYEKL in the germline V gene. The V and J ends lost 1 base and 2 bases, in that order; junction bases with no gene match: 5. Written as DNA, the CDR3 is TGCGCCAGCAGCCAAGTCTCTCAGGGGGCTGGGGCCAACGTCCTGACTTTC. Encoded protein: CASSQVSQGAGANVLTF.

With respect to this clonotype: A junction end diverges from the germline sequence, so it may reflect a read error. This sequence joins TRBV4-1 and TRBJ2-1; 8 bases align to TRBD2. This CDR3 is built from 16 residues. Germline CDR1 is MGHRA and CDR2 is YSYEKL. The CDR3 here is CASNQATSGQTNEQFF. The CDR3 DNA reads as TGCGCCAGCAACCAAGCTACTAGCGGACAAACCAATGAGCAGTTCTTC.

In its sample, this clonotype was seen a few times. This chain connects TRBV6-1 to TRBJ2-1, with 7 bases matching TRBD1. The J call may be mistaken, given a closer DNA end match to TRBJ2-7. The CDR3 is 13 residues long. Germline loops: CDR1 MNHNS, CDR2 SASEGT. CDR3 sequence: CASSGTEYNEQYF. The CDR3 bases are TGTGCCAGCTCCGGGACAGAATACAATGAGCAGTACTTC.

As to this clonotype: Compared with germline, one end of the junction differs, possibly owing to a read error. The chain joins TRBV12-3 or TRBV12-4 to TRBJ2-3, with 8 bases fitting TRBD2. The CDR3 consists of 15 residues. The CDR3 region is CASSTSGVSTDAQYF. In DNA, the CDR3 is TGTGCCAGCAGTACTAGCGGAGTAAGCACAGATGCGCAGTATTTT.

The rearrangement links TRBV5-1 to TRBJ2-4; 7 nucleotides align to TRBD1. Per the germline V gene, CDR1 is SGHRS and CDR2 is YFSETQ. The V gene end was trimmed by 4 bases and the J gene end by 0 bases; junction bases not matched to a gene: 10. The CDR3 loop spans 17 amino acids. The CDR3 reads CASSVTRDRLAKNIQYF. The CDR3 DNA reads as TGCGCCAGCAGCGTTACGAGGGACAGACTAGCCAAAAACATTCAGTACTTC.

V and J are TRBV4-3 and TRBJ1-2; 8 bases align to TRBD1. After removal of 0 bases from V and 7 bases from J, the junction contained 10 bases not matched to a gene. From germline, CDR1 is LGHNA and CDR2 YSLEER. The CDR3 loop spans 16 amino acids. In DNA, the CDR3 is TGCGCCAGCAGCCAAGAAAGACAGGGGATATTGAGTGGCTACACCTTC. Its protein is CASSQERQGILSGYTF.

As DNA, the CDR3 is TGCGCCAGCAGCCAAGTTAAGAATCAGCCCCAGCATTTT. Translated, it gives CASSQVKNQPQHF. The V call is TRBV4-1, the J call TRBJ1-5; no clear D gene. Looked up from germline, CDR1 is MGHRA and CDR2 is YSYEKL. The CDR3 consists of 13 residues. Deletions cut 1 base from V and 4 bases from J, with 5 bases between.

As for this clonotype: One end of the junction fails to match germline, which may point to a read error. The V and J genes are TRBV7-2 and TRBJ2-1; D gene ambiguous. Germline V CDR1 and CDR2: SGHTA, FQGNSA. There are 12 residues in the CDR3. The CDR3 sequence: CAGSLMGNEQFF. CDR3 DNA sequence: TGTGCCGGCAGCTTAATGGGGAATGAGCAGTTCTTC. Looking up the rest from reference TRBV7-2 and TRBJ2-1 gives the full variable domain: GAGVSQSPSNKVTEKGKDVELRCDPISGHTALYWYRQSLGQGLEFLIYFQGNSAPDKSGLPSDRFSAERTGGSVSTLTIQRTQQEDSAVYLCAGSLMGNEQFFGPGTRLTVL.

J is TRBJ2-5 and V is TRBV29-1, with 8 bases lining up with TRBD2. V dropped 2 bases and J dropped 4; count of bases not matched to a gene: 6. Germline V gives CDR1 SQVTM, CDR2 ANQGSEA. The CDR3 has 14 residues. CDR3: CSVESAGEGETQYF. CDR3 coding DNA: TGCAGCGTTGAATCAGCGGGGGAGGGAGAGACCCAGTACTTC.

Worth noting for this clonotype: A read error may produce the germline difference seen at one junction end. CDR3 residues: CASSSLGQGRTGERFF. The CDR3 bases are TGTGCCAGCAGCTCTTTGGGACAGGGAAGGACCGGGGAGCGGTTTTTT. The chain is built from TRBV5-8 and TRBJ2-2; 9 nucleotides align to TRBD1. The CDR3 loop spans 16 amino acids. Germline CDR1 is SGHTS and CDR2 is YDEGEE.

The chain has TRBV20-1 and TRBJ1-1; D gene unclear. Trimming removed 0 bases at V and 7 bases at J, with 6 bases between. Germline V CDR1 and CDR2: DFQATT, SNEGSKA (reference sequence). The CDR3 loop spans 11 amino acids. CDR3 nucleotide sequence: TGCAGTGCTAGAGACAACTATGAAGCTTTCTTT. This encodes CSARDNYEAFF.

The rearrangement joins TRBV27 to TRBJ2-1, with TRBD2 as a possible D gene (7 bases). The CDR3 totals 13 residues. V was clipped by 6 bases and J by 12 bases, with 18 bases between them. Germline V lookup: CDR1 MNHEY, CDR2 SMNVEV (reference sequence). CDR3: CASRVGGGVRQFF. Written as DNA, the CDR3 is TGTGCCAGCAGGGTCGGAGGGGGGGTGCGGCAGTTCTTC.

V is TRBV24-1 and J is TRBJ2-5, with 9 positions matching TRBD1. CDR1 and CDR2 (germline): KGHDR, SFDVKD. Trimming cost V 7 bases and J 3 bases; bases outside gene matches: 8. The CDR3 length is 15 residues. The CDR3 DNA sequence: TGTGCCACCAGGGGGGGGACAGGGCAAGAAGAGACCCAGTACTTC. Translated, it gives CATRGGTGQEETQYF.

In its sample, this clonotype was seen a few times. This chain links TRBV20-1 with TRBJ1-6, with D hard to call. Between the trimmed V and J ends, which lost 2 bases and 10 bases, there was a span of 12 bases. Germline CDR1 and CDR2: DFQATT and SNEGSKA (reference sequence). The CDR3 consists of 13 residues. The CDR3 is CSARLRSGSPLHF. CDR3 DNA sequence: TGCAGTGCTAGACTCAGATCCGGCTCACCCCTCCACTTT.

The chain links TRBV20-1 to TRBJ2-7, with D perhaps assigned TRBD1 or TRBD2 (5 bases each). CDR1 is DFQATT, CDR2 SNEGSKA, per germline (reference sequence). V lost 4 bases and J lost 2, with 12 bases in between. The CDR3 runs to 13 residues. CDR3 nucleotides: TGCAGTGCTAACCCGGGACCAGCCTACGAGCAGTACTTC. As protein: CSANPGPAYEQYF.

This clonotype showed up just once. The genes are TRBV12-3 or TRBV12-4 and TRBJ1-2; D call uncertain. Trimming stripped 7 bases from V and 4 bases from J, with 16 bases between. The CDR3 extends over 14 amino acids. The CDR3 region is CASTLGVTAYGYTF. CDR3 in DNA: TGTGCCAGCACCCTCGGTGTTACGGCCTATGGCTACACCTTC.

The chain employs TRBV4-3 and TRBJ2-1; TRBD2 agrees at 7 bases. In germline, CDR1 is LGHNA, CDR2 YSLEER. The CDR3 covers 13 residues. Losses at the gene ends were 4 bases for V and 8 bases for J; bases not matched to a gene: 5. The CDR3 DNA reads as TGCGCCAGCAGCCCCCGGGGGGACGATGAGCAGTTCTTC. Translating it yields CASSPRGDDEQFF.